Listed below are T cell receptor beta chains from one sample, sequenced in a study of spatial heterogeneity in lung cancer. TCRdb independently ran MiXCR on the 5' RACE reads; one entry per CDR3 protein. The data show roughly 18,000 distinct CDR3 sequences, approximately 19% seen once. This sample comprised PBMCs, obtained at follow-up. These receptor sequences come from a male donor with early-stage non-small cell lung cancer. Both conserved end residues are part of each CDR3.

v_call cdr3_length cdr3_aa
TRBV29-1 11 CSVEEAFGYTF
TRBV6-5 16 CASSYSISSLAGEAFF
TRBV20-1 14 CSARDLGETQEAFF
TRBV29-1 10 CSVSRDTQYF
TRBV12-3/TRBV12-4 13 CASSWGAGTEAFF
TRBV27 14 CASSLSSGYYGYTF
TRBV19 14 CASTGTGGTEKLFF
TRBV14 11 CASSRRAGAFF
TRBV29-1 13 CSVDAPRQETQYF
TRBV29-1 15 CSVRREAGTAREAFF
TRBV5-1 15 CASSSTGTGGHEQFF
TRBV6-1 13 CASSEHSGQTQYF
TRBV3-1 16 CASSPRLRTSRGEQFF
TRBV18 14 CASSPQGGNTEAFF
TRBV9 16 CASSVGRQGAYETQYF